This T cell receptor beta chain is drawn from a study of identical twins. Study findings and constraints: Cross-sectional statistics, not tracking of the same donors, supported the conclusions.

V lost 3 bases and J lost 7; bases outside the gene matches: 9. This CDR3 has 15 amino acids. From germline, CDR1 is MDHEN and CDR2 SYDVKM. cDNA molecules carried unique molecular identifiers, and template switching added a universal primer site. MiXCR was run by TCRdb on the 5' RACE reads, yielding one entry per CDR3 protein. The sample comprises some 440,000 distinct CDR3 sequences, roughly 24% of which are singletons, and 2.9% rests with the top ten. A remark on this clonotype: The antigen is unknown.

These data were likewise used in another study, on T cells expressing NK-cell markers. From that report: Alpha-beta TCR T cells were the sole sorting target in several experiments, owing to an anti-gamma-delta TCR antibody. The share of CD8+ T cells held by dominant NKG2C+ clonotypes was roughly 1.0-8% in roughly 6 donors.

The specimen was CD4+ T cells sorted from blood. The TCR was taken from a woman aged 18-29 years in good health. The J gene is TRBJ2-3, the V gene TRBV28; 8 bases fit TRBD2. The CDR3 DNA follows: TGTGCCAGCAGTTTTAGCGGGGTTCAAATCAATACGCAGTATTTT. Its translation: CASSFSGVQINTQYF.